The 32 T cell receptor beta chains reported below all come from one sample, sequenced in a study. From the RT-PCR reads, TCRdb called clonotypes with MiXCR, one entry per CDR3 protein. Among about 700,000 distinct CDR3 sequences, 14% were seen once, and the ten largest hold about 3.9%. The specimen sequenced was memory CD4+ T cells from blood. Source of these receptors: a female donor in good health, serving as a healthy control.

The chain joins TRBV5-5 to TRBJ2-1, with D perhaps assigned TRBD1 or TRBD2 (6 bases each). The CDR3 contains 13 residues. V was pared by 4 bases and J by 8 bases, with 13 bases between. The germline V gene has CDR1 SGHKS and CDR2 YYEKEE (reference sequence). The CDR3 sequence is CASSLNGGYEQFF. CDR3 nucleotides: TGTGCCAGCAGCCTAAACGGGGGCTATGAGCAGTTCTTC.

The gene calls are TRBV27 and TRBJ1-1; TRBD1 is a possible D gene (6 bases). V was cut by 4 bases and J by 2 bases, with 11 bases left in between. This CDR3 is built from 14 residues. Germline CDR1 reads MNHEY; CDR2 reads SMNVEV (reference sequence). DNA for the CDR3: TGTGCCAGCAGTTCCTGGACAGACAACACTGAAGCTTTCTTT. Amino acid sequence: CASSSWTDNTEAFF.

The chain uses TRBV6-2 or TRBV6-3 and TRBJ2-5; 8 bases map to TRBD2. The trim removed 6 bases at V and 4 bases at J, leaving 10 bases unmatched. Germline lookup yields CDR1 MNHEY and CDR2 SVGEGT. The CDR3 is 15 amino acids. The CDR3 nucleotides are TGTGCCAGCAGCCCAACCGGGACTAGAAGAGAGACCCAGTACTTC. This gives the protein CASSPTGTRRETQYF.

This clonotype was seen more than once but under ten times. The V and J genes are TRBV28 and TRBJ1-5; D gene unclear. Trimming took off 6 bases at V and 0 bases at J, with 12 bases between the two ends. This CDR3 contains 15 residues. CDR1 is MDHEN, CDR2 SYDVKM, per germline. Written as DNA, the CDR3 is TGTGCCAGCAGGGGAGTTCTTTATAGCAATCAGCCCCAGCATTTT. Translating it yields CASRGVLYSNQPQHF.

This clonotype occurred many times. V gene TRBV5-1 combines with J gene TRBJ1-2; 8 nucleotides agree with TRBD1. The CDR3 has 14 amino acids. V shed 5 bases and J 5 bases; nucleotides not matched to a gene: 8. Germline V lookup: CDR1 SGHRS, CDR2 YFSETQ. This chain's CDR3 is CASSPTGERYGYTF. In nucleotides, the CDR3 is TGCGCCAGCAGTCCGACAGGGGAACGTTATGGCTACACCTTC.

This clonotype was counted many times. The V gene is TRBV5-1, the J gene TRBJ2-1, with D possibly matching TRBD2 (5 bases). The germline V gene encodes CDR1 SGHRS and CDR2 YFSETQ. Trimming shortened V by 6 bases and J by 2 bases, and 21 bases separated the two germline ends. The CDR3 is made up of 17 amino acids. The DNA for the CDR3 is TGCGCCAGCATGCTTGGGCCGGGCGGGCGGACCTACAATGAGCAGTTCTTC. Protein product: CASMLGPGGRTYNEQFF. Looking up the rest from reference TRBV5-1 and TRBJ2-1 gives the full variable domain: KAGVTQTPRYLIKTRGQQVTLSCSPISGHRSVSWYQQTPGQGLQFLFEYFSETQRNKGNFPGRFSGRQFSNSRSEMNVSTLELGDSALYLCASMLGPGGRTYNEQFFGPGTRLTVL.

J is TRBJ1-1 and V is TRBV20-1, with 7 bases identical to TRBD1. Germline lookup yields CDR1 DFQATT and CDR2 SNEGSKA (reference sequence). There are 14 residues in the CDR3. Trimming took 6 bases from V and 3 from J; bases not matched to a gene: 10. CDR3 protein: CSASTGRTDTEAFF. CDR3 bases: TGCAGTGCGTCGACAGGGAGGACGGACACTGAAGCTTTCTTT.

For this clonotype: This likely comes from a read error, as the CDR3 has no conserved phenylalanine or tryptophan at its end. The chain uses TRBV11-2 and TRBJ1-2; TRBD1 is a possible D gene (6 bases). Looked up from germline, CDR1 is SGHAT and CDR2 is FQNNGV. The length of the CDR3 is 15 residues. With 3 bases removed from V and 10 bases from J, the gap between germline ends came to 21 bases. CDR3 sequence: CASSLSGAPGVFYTL. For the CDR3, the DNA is TGTGCCAGCAGCTTGTCAGGGGCGCCCGGAGTTTTCTACACCTTG.

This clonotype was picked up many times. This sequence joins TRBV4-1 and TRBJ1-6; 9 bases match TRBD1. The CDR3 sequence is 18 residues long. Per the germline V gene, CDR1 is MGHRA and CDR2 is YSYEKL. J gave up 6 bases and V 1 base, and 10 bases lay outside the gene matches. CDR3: CASSQGLTGTGLNSPLHF. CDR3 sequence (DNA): TGCGCCAGCAGCCAAGGACTGACTGGGACAGGGCTTAATTCACCCCTCCACTTT.

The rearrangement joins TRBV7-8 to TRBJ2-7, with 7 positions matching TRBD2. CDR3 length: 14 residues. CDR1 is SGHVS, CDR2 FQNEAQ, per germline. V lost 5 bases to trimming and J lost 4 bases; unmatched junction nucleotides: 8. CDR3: CASSREEGLYEQYF. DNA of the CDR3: TGTGCCAGCAGCCGGGAGGAGGGCCTTTACGAGCAGTACTTC.

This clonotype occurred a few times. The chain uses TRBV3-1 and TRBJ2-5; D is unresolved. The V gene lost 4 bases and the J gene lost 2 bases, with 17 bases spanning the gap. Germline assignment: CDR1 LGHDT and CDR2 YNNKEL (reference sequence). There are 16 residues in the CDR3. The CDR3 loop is CASSRRSWAGQETQYF. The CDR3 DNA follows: TGTGCCAGCAGCCGTCGGTCGTGGGCAGGACAAGAGACCCAGTACTTC.

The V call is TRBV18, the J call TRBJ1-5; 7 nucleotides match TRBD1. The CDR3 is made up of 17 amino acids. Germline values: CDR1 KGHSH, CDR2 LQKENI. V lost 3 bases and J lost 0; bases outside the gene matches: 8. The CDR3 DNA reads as TGTGCCAGCTCACCTCAACAGGGGACCCATAGCAATCAGCCCCAGCATTTT. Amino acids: CASSPQQGTHSNQPQHF.

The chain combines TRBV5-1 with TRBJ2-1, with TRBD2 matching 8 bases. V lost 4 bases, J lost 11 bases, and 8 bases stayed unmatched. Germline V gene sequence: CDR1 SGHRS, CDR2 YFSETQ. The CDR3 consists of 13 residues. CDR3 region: CASSAGGGGKQFF. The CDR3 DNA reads TGCGCCAGCAGCGCCGGGGGGGGCGGTAAGCAGTTCTTC.

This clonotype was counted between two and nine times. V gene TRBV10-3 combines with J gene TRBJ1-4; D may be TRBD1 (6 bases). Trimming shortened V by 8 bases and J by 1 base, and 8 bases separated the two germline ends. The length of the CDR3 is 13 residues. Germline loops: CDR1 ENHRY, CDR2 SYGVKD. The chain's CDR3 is CAIQQGTNEKLFF. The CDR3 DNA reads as TGTGCCATCCAACAGGGAACTAATGAAAAACTGTTTTTT.

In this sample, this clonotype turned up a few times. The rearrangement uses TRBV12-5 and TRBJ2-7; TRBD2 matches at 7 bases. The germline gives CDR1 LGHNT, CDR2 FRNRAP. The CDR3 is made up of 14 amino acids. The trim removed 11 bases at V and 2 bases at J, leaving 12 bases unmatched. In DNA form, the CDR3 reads TGTGCTCCTGTGGGGGGGGGTCCTCCCTACGAGCAGTACTTC. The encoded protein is CAPVGGGPPYEQYF.

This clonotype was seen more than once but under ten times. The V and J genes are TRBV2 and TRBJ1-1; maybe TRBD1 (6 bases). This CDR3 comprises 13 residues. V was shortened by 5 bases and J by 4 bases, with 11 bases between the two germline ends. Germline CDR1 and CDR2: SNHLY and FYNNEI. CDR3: CASSSQGITEAFF. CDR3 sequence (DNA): TGTGCCAGCAGTTCTCAGGGGATCACTGAAGCTTTCTTT.

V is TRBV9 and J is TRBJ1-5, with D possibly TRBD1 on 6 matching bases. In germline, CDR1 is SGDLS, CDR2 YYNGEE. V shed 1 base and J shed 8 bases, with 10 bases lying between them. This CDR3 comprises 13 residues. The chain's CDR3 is CASSVRDNEPQHF. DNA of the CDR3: TGTGCCAGCAGCGTACGGGACAACGAGCCCCAGCATTTT.

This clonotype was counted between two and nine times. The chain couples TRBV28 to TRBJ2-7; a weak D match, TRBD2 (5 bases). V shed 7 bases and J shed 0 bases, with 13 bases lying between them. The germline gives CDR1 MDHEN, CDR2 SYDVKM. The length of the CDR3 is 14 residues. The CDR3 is CASITPGNSYEQYF. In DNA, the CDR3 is TGTGCCAGCATCACACCGGGGAACTCCTACGAGCAGTACTTC.

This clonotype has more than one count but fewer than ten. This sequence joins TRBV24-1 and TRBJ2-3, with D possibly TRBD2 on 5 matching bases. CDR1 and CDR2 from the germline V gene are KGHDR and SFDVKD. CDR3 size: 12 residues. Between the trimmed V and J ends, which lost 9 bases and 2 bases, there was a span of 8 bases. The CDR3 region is CATAGPTDTQYF. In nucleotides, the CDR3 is TGTGCCACCGCGGGCCCCACAGATACGCAGTATTTT.

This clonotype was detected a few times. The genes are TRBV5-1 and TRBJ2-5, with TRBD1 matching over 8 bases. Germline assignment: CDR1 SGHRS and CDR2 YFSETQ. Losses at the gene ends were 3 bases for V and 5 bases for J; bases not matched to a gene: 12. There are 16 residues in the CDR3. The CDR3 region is CASSSTGGSSRETQYF. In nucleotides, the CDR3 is TGCGCCAGCAGCTCAACAGGGGGTTCCTCTAGGGAGACCCAGTACTTC.

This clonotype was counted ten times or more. CDR3 sequence: CSGHAGSYEQYF. For the CDR3, the DNA is TGCAGCGGTCACGCAGGGTCCTACGAGCAGTACTTC. V gene TRBV20-1 combines with J gene TRBJ2-7; a possible D gene is TRBD1 (5 bases). This CDR3 has 12 residues. Germline-derived CDR1 and CDR2 are DFQATT and SNEGSKA (reference sequence).

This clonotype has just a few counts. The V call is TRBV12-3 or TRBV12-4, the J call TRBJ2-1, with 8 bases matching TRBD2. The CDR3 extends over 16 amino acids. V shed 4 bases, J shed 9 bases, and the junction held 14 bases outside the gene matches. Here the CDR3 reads CASSSPSERESVEQFF. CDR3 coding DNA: TGTGCCAGCAGTTCGCCCTCGGAGCGGGAGTCCGTTGAGCAGTTCTTC.

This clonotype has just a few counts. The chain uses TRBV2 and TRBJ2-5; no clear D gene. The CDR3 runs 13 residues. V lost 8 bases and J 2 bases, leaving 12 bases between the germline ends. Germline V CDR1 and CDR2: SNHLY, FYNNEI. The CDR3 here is CASGLLHQETQYF. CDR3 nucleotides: TGTGCCAGCGGCCTATTACATCAAGAGACCCAGTACTTC.

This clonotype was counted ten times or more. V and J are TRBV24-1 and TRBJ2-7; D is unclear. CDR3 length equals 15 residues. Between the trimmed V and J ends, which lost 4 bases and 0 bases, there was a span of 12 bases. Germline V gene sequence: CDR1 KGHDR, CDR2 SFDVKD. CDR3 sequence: CATSDTHASSYEQYF. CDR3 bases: TGTGCCACCAGTGACACCCACGCGAGCTCCTACGAGCAGTACTTC.

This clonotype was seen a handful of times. The CDR3 coding sequence is TGTGCCAGCAGCTCAATATCGCTCCTTAAACAGGGCCCTGCAGATACGCAGTATTTT. This codes for CASSSISLLKQGPADTQYF. V and J are TRBV5-6 and TRBJ2-3, with D maybe TRBD1 (6 bases). Trimming removed 3 bases at V and 4 bases at J, with 27 bases between. This CDR3 has 19 residues. Per germline, CDR1 SGHDT and CDR2 YYEEEE.

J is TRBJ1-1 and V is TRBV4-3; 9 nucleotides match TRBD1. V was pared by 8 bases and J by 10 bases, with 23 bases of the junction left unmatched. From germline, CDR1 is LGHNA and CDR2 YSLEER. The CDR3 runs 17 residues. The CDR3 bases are TGCGCCAGCCAACCTACGGGACCCGGGACAGGGAGAGGAGGAGCTTTCTTT. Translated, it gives CASQPTGPGTGRGGAFF.

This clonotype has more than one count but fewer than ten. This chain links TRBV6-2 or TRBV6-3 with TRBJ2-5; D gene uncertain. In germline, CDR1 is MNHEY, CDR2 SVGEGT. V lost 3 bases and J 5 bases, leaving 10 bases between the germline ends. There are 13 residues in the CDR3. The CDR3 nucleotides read TGTGCCAGCAGTTATGGTTCCTTGGAGACCCAGTACTTC. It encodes CASSYGSLETQYF.

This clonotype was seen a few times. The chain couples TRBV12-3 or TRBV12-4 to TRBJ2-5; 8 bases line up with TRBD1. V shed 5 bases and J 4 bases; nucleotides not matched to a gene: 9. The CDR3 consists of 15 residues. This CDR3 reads CASSRHPDRGETQYF. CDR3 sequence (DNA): TGTGCCAGCAGTCGCCACCCCGACAGGGGAGAGACCCAGTACTTC.

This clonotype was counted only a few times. CDR3 in DNA: TGTGCCAGCAGTGACGGAGGGGGCTACAGTCAGCCCCAGCATTTT. Its translation: CASSDGGGYSQPQHF. The chain couples TRBV6-1 to TRBJ1-5, with 7 bases identical to TRBD1. The junction had 8 bases not matched to a gene; V was cut back by 3 bases and J by 6 bases. In germline, CDR1 is MNHNS, CDR2 SASEGT. There are 15 residues in the CDR3.

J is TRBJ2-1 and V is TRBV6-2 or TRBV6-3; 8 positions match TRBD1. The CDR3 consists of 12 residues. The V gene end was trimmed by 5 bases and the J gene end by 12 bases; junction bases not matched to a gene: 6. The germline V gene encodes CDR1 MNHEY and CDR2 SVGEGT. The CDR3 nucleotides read TGTGCCAGCAGTGCCCCCGGGACAGGGCAGTTCTTC. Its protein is CASSAPGTGQFF.

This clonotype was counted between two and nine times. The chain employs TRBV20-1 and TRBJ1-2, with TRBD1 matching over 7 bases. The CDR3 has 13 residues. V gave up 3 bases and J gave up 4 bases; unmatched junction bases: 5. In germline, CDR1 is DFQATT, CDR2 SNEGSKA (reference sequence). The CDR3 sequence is CSASRTGAYGYTF. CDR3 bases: TGCAGTGCTAGCCGAACAGGGGCCTATGGCTACACCTTC.

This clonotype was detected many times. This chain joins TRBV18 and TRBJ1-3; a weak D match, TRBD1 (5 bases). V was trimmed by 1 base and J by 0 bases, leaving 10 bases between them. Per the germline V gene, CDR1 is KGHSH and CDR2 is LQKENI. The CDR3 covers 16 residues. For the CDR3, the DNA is TGTGCCAGCTCACCACGGACACCCGGCTCTGGAAACACCATATATTTT. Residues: CASSPRTPGSGNTIYF.